Shown below are 12 T cell receptor beta chains from a single sample sequenced in a study. Using its own MiXCR run on the RT-PCR reads, TCRdb lists one record per CDR3 protein. The data contain about 680,000 distinct CDR3 sequences, 13% to 15% of them seen just once; the ten biggest clones take up roughly 3.6%. The sequencing sample was made of memory CD4+ T cells from blood. The source of these receptors is a female donor in good health, serving as a healthy control.

The rearrangement links TRBV19 to TRBJ1-1; D ambiguous. Germline CDR1 and CDR2: LNHDA and SQIVND (reference sequence). Trimming stripped 5 bases from V and 0 bases from J, with 10 bases between. The length of the CDR3 is 14 residues. In nucleotides, the CDR3 is TGTGCCAGTAGTCCGTCGGGAATGAACACTGAAGCTTTCTTT. Its protein is CASSPSGMNTEAFF. Full variable domain (outside the CDR3, taken from reference TRBV19 and TRBJ1-1): DGGITQSPKYLFRKEGQNVTLSCEQNLNHDAMYWYRQDPGQGLRLIYYSQIVNDFQKGDIAEGYSVSREKKESFPLTVTSAQKNPTAFYLCASSPSGMNTEAFFGQGTRLTVV.

Only a few counts were recorded for this clonotype. This rearrangement joins TRBV5-1 to TRBJ2-1; D possibly corresponds to TRBD2 (5 bases). The germline gives CDR1 SGHRS, CDR2 YFSETQ. The ends were cut back, 0 bases at V and 7 bases at J, with 8 bases in the middle. There are 13 residues in the CDR3. CDR3 residues: CASSLASGNEQFF. CDR3 nucleotide sequence: TGCGCCAGCAGCTTGGCGTCGGGGAATGAGCAGTTCTTC.

This clonotype has only a few counts. The chain combines TRBV28 with TRBJ2-7; 8 bases agree with TRBD1. V was pared by 5 bases and J by 1 base, with 7 bases of the junction left unmatched. In germline, CDR1 is MDHEN, CDR2 SYDVKM. This CDR3 spans 15 amino acids. The CDR3 region is CASSAPTGDSYEQYF. The CDR3 DNA reads TGTGCCAGCAGTGCGCCGACAGGGGATTCCTACGAGCAGTACTTC.

This clonotype appeared a few times. The rearrangement joins TRBV12-3 or TRBV12-4 to TRBJ1-5; D gene unclear. With 6 bases removed from V and 2 bases from J, the gap between germline ends came to 14 bases. This CDR3 region has 15 residues. CDR3 in DNA: TGTGCCAGCAGAGGATTTACAGAGGGCAATCAGCCCCAGCATTTT. Translated: CASRGFTEGNQPQHF.

This clonotype was recorded at least ten times. The rearrangement uses TRBV9 and TRBJ2-1, with 8 bases that match TRBD2. Germline CDR1 reads SGDLS; CDR2 reads YYNGEE. There are 14 residues in the CDR3. The trim removed 3 bases at V and 6 bases at J, leaving 5 bases unmatched. The CDR3 bases are TGTGCCAGCAGCGCTAGGACTAGCTCCAATGAGCAGTTCTTC. Residues: CASSARTSSNEQFF.

The sample holds many counts of this clonotype. The chain links TRBV12-3 or TRBV12-4 to TRBJ1-1; no clear D. Between the trimmed V and J ends, which lost 3 bases and 8 bases, there was a span of 10 bases. The CDR3 consists of 12 residues. CDR3 DNA sequence: TGTGCCAGCAGTTTGAGACGGAGGGAAGCTTTCTTT. Its translation: CASSLRRREAFF.

This clonotype has just a few counts. This chain connects TRBV30 to TRBJ2-2, with a possible D match to TRBD2 (5 bases). CDR1 GTSNPN and CDR2 SVGIG come from the germline V gene (reference sequence). There are 15 residues in the CDR3. Trimming stripped 5 bases from V and 0 bases from J, with 13 bases between. The CDR3 DNA reads TGTGCCTGGGATAACGGGATGTCGAACACCGGGGAGCTGTTTTTT. Translating gives CAWDNGMSNTGELFF.

Ten or more counts support this clonotype. The J gene is TRBJ2-5, the V gene TRBV20-1, with D unclear. The germline gives CDR1 DFQATT, CDR2 SNEGSKA (reference sequence). The V end lost 0 bases, the J end lost 10 bases, and 15 bases lay between the germline ends. This CDR3 has 13 residues. The CDR3 DNA is TGCAGTGCTAGAGATTATCCCGGTGGGGACCAGTACTTC. It is translated as CSARDYPGGDQYF.

This clonotype was seen only a few times. The chain is built from TRBV6-7 and TRBJ2-7; a weak D match, TRBD1 (6 bases). TRBV6-7 is an ORF; its function is uncertain. This CDR3 has 17 amino acids. V was shortened by 6 bases and J by 3 bases, with 24 bases between the two germline ends. In DNA form, the CDR3 reads TGTGCCAGCAGGCTGAATCTTACAGGGTTGAGGCTCTACGAGCAGTACTTC. This translates into CASRLNLTGLRLYEQYF.

The chain links TRBV20-1 to TRBJ2-7, with D possibly being TRBD1 or TRBD2 (5 bases each). The CDR3 covers 14 residues. Germline assignment: CDR1 DFQATT and CDR2 SNEGSKA (reference sequence). V gave up 6 bases and J gave up 6 bases, with 21 bases separating them. CDR3 region: CSAPRRDLLTEQYF. The CDR3 DNA reads TGCAGTGCCCCCCGAAGGGACCTTCTCACCGAGCAGTACTTC.

A few counts support this clonotype. The rearrangement joins TRBV27 to TRBJ2-1, with 7 positions matching TRBD1. Germline V gene data show CDR1 as MNHEY and CDR2 as SMNVEV (reference sequence). The CDR3 has 13 amino acids. V dropped 8 bases and J dropped 5; count of bases not matched to a gene: 6. CDR3 amino acids: CASGRGGHNEQFF. CDR3 coding DNA: TGTGCCAGCGGCAGAGGGGGCCACAATGAGCAGTTCTTC.

This chain links TRBV5-1 with TRBJ2-2; a possible D gene is TRBD2 (5 bases). V shed 2 bases and J shed 1 base, with 15 bases lying between them. The germline gives CDR1 SGHRS, CDR2 YFSETQ. CDR3 length equals 17 residues. DNA for the CDR3: TGCGCCAGCAGCTTCCCGATACCGGGATTGAACACCGGGGAGCTGTTTTTT. This sequence encodes CASSFPIPGLNTGELFF.